Presented here are 18 T cell receptor beta chains from one specimen sequenced in a study of blood T cell repertoires in COVID-19 (dated by TCRdb to between 2020 and 2021). Library preparation used the immunoSEQ multiplex PCR assay. TCRdb's version of the immuneACCESS table is confined to in-frame rearrangements and falls short of the full clone set. An unresolved V gene accounts for under half of the shortfall where checked; the remainder is of unknown origin. For this sample the table gives about 180,000 clones, of which over 75% were detected only once. The ten largest clones represent around 24% of the sample. Specimen: peripheral blood. The receptors originated from a woman aged 70-85 years with acute or convalescent COVID-19.

J is TRBJ2-1 and V is TRBV6-5; 9 nucleotides align to TRBD2. The V segment lost 6 bases and the J segment 8 bases; nucleotides outside the gene matches: 8. The V gene's germline CDR1 is MNHEY and CDR2 SVGAGI. This CDR3 has 14 amino acids. CDR3 DNA: TGTGCCAGCAGGTTAGCGGGAGCACTCGATGAGCAGTTCTTC. Translation gives CASRLAGALDEQFF.

Remarks on this clone: One end of the junction fails to match germline, which may point to a read error. The V and J genes are TRBV7-8 and TRBJ2-5; 12 nucleotides match TRBD2. Per germline, CDR1 SGHVS and CDR2 FQNEAQ. The CDR3 length is 15 residues. CDR3 protein: CASSPNTGWTSGDHF. CDR3 sequence (DNA): TGTGCCAGCAGCCCGAACACGGGGTGGACTAGCGGGGATCACTTC.

This clone appeared a single time. The V and J genes are TRBV27 and TRBJ2-1; the D gene is possibly TRBD2 (6 bases). This CDR3 spans 15 amino acids. The germline gives CDR1 MNHEY, CDR2 SMNVEV (reference sequence). Between the trimmed V and J ends, which lost 6 bases and 6 bases, there was a span of 18 bases. Here the CDR3 reads CASSGSGGGFNEQFF. The DNA of the CDR3 is TGTGCCAGCAGCGGTAGCGGCGGAGGGTTCAATGAGCAGTTCTTC.

The chain combines TRBV10-3 with TRBJ2-2; the match to TRBD2 covers 7 bases. CDR1 and CDR2 from the germline V gene are ENHRY and SYGVKD. The V and J ends lost 4 bases and 4 bases, in that order; junction bases with no gene match: 3. CDR3 size: 14 residues. CDR3 region: CAISAPSGTGELFF. As DNA, the CDR3 is TGTGCCATCAGTGCCCCTAGCGGCACCGGGGAGCTGTTTTTT.

This clone was detected once. The chain is built from TRBV12-3 or TRBV12-4 and TRBJ2-7; 8 nucleotides match TRBD1. The CDR3 is 13 residues long. Germline trimming cut 9 bases from V and 4 bases from J; bases unmatched to any gene: 8. CDR3 sequence reads: CASSRTGTYEQYF. The CDR3 nucleotides read TGTGCCAGTTCTAGGACAGGGACATACGAGCAGTACTTC.

This CDR3 is CASSQEWGTNQPQHF. The DNA of the CDR3 is TGTGCCAGCAGCCAAGAGTGGGGCACCAATCAGCCCCAGCATTTT. The V call is TRBV4-2, the J call TRBJ1-5; weak D call: TRBD1 (5 bases). CDR3 length: 15 amino acids. The germline CDR1 and CDR2 sequences are LGHNA and YNFKEQ. V gave up 0 bases and J gave up 3 bases, with 9 bases separating them.

This rearrangement joins TRBV5-1 to TRBJ2-5, with 10 bases lining up with TRBD2. V shed 6 bases and J 5 bases; nucleotides not matched to a gene: 10. This CDR3 contains 15 residues. Per the germline V gene, CDR1 is SGHRS and CDR2 is YFSETQ. CDR3: CASIELAGSQETQYF. CDR3 in DNA: TGCGCCAGCATCGAACTAGCGGGATCTCAGGAGACCCAGTACTTC.

The rearrangement uses TRBV27 and TRBJ2-7; D is possibly TRBD2 (6 bases). The length of the CDR3 is 13 residues. V was trimmed by 3 bases and J by 2 bases, leaving 8 bases between them. CDR1 and CDR2 from the germline V gene are MNHEY and SMNVEV (reference sequence). In DNA, the CDR3 is TGTGCCAGCAGTTTTGGGGGGACCTACGAGCAGTACTTC. Translation: CASSFGGTYEQYF.

The V gene is TRBV6-1, the J gene TRBJ2-5; 10 positions match TRBD2. The CDR3 length is 16 residues. The germline V gene has CDR1 MNHNS and CDR2 SASEGT. Trimming took 3 bases from V and 3 from J; bases not matched to a gene: 7. CDR3: CASSEVDSGRKETQYF. The DNA of the CDR3 is TGTGCCAGCAGTGAGGTCGATAGCGGGAGGAAAGAGACCCAGTACTTC.

The chain combines TRBV5-1 with TRBJ2-3; TRBD2 matches at 14 bases. V gave up 4 bases and J gave up 6 bases; unmatched junction bases: 4. In germline, CDR1 is SGHRS, CDR2 YFSETQ. The CDR3 is 15 residues long. Here the CDR3 reads CASSRGLAGADTQYF. The DNA of the CDR3 is TGCGCCAGCAGCCGGGGACTAGCGGGAGCCGATACGCAGTATTTT.

V gene TRBV19 combines with J gene TRBJ2-1, with 9 bases identical to TRBD2. V shed 1 base and J 6 bases; nucleotides not matched to a gene: 4. This CDR3 has 15 residues. CDR1 and CDR2 from the germline V gene are LNHDA and SQIVND (reference sequence). CDR3: CASSIGVAGVNEQFF. The CDR3 region has the DNA TGTGCCAGTAGTATAGGGGTAGCGGGGGTCAATGAGCAGTTCTTC.

This clone was counted a few times. This sequence joins TRBV6-5 and TRBJ1-2; D unresolved. Germline V gives CDR1 MNHEY, CDR2 SVGAGI. The V and J ends lost 7 bases and 4 bases respectively, with 10 bases between them. This CDR3 is 12 amino acids long. The CDR3 nucleotides are TGTGCCAGCATCGAGGTCGGCTATGGCTACACCTTC. Translated, it gives CASIEVGYGYTF.

The sample holds one count of this clone. V and J are TRBV12-3 or TRBV12-4 and TRBJ2-1; tentatively, D is TRBD1 (5 bases). V was trimmed by 1 base and J by 9 bases, leaving 7 bases between them. The CDR3 extends over 12 amino acids. DNA for the CDR3: TGTGCCAGCAGTTTAGACAGGAGTGAGCAGTTCTTC. This translates into CASSLDRSEQFF.

This clone was seen a few times. This chain uses TRBV30 with TRBJ1-5; possible D gene TRBD1, 6 bases. Trimming pared 5 bases from V and 4 bases from J, leaving 12 bases between. The CDR3 extends over 13 amino acids. The germline V gene encodes CDR1 GTSNPN and CDR2 SVGIG (reference sequence). The CDR3 DNA reads as TGTGCCTGGTCGGACAGCCGGAATCAGCCCCAGCATTTT. This encodes CAWSDSRNQPQHF.

V gene TRBV6-4 combines with J gene TRBJ2-1; 7 bases match TRBD1. V lost 4 bases, J lost 2 bases, and 5 bases stayed unmatched. Germline CDR1 MRHNA, CDR2 SNTAGT. The CDR3 has 15 amino acids. The CDR3 nucleotides read TGTGCCAGCAGTGTTGAGGGGGCCCCCTACAATGAGCAGTTCTTC. This codes for CASSVEGAPYNEQFF.

The chain is built from TRBV11-3 and TRBJ2-2; D remains ambiguous. V was cut by 4 bases and J by 6 bases, with 3 bases left in between. In germline, CDR1 is SGHNT, CDR2 YENEEA. CDR3 length: 11 amino acids. The CDR3 here is CASSSAGELFF. DNA for the CDR3: TGTGCCAGCAGCTCAGCCGGGGAGCTGTTTTTT.

V is TRBV14 and J is TRBJ2-3; 7 nucleotides agree with TRBD2. J lost 2 bases, V lost 0 bases, and 5 bases had no gene match. Germline V gene lookup returns CDR1 SGHDN and CDR2 FVKESK. The CDR3 has 16 residues. CDR3 sequence (DNA): TGTGCCAGCAGCCAAGAGGCGGGAGTAGTCACAGATACGCAGTATTTT. It specifies CASSQEAGVVTDTQYF.

The chain employs TRBV7-8 and TRBJ2-5; 8 nucleotides match TRBD2. The V segment lost 2 bases and the J segment 3 bases; nucleotides outside the gene matches: 2. The CDR3 contains 14 residues. Germline CDR1 reads SGHVS; CDR2 reads FQNEAQ. The CDR3 DNA is TGTGCCAGCAGCTTACTAGCGGGCAAAGAGACCCAGTACTTC. It encodes CASSLLAGKETQYF.